A single sample is the source of the 21 T cell receptor beta chains below, sequenced in a study of metastatic and nonmetastatic thyroid tumors. Thyroid surgery was performed in patients who had received no treatment beforehand. TCRdb re-called clones from the PCR reads using MiXCR. The sample includes approximately 74,000 clones, approximately 14% seen only once; the top ten take about 6.5%. Sequenced input: blood. These receptors were obtained from a male donor with papillary thyroid cancer or a benign thyroid nodule (not recorded which). Some clones in this sample may be carry-over from other donors' samples.

This clone was seen ten or more times. The CDR3 does not end in the conserved phenylalanine or tryptophan, so this is likely a read error. The chain is built from TRBV20-1 and TRBJ1-1, with D possibly TRBD1 on 6 matching bases. The CDR3 consists of 12 residues. Germline assignment: CDR1 DFQATT and CDR2 SNEGSKA (reference sequence). V dropped 6 bases and J dropped 3 bases, with 11 bases sitting between them. The CDR3, as DNA: TGCAGTGCACCACAGGGAGACACTGAAGCTTTCCTT. It codes for CSAPQGDTEAFL.

At least ten counts were recorded for this clone. V is TRBV7-9 and J is TRBJ2-7; 8 bases line up with TRBD2. Germline V lookup: CDR1 SEHNR, CDR2 FQNEAQ (reference sequence). The CDR3 loop spans 14 amino acids. V shed 3 bases, J shed 5 bases, and the junction held 6 bases outside the gene matches. In DNA form, the CDR3 reads TGTGCCAGCAGCTTGGACGGACTAGCAGACGAGCAGTACGTC. This translates into CASSLDGLADEQYV.

On this clone itself: An end of the junction does not agree with germline; a read error may underlie this. This chain uses TRBV9 with TRBJ2-2; TRBD2 might be the D (5 bases). The CDR3 covers 17 residues. CDR1 and CDR2 from the germline V gene are SGDLS and YYNGEE. The DNA of the CDR3 is TGTGCCAGCAGCGTAGGGTTAGCGAGAGTCATAACCGGGGAGCTGTCTTTT. As protein: CASSVGLARVITGELSF. The whole variable domain, filled in from reference TRBV9 and TRBJ2-2, reads DSGVTQTPKHLITATGQRVTLRCSPRSGDLSVYWYQQSLDQGLQFLIQYYNGEERAKGNILERFSAQQFPDLHSELNLSSLELGDSALYFCASSVGLARVITGELSFGEGSRLTVL.

This clone was seen a handful of times. CDR3 sequence (DNA): TGTGCCAGCGGAACAGGGGGGTTCTACGAGCAGTACTTC. It encodes CASGTGGFYEQYF. The genes are TRBV27 and TRBJ2-7, with 8 bases that match TRBD1. The CDR3 sequence is 13 residues long. With 8 bases clipped from V and 3 bases from J, the junction kept 6 bases outside the gene matches. The germline V gene encodes CDR1 MNHEY and CDR2 SMNVEV (reference sequence).

This clone appeared many times. The genes are TRBV20-1 and TRBJ1-2, with 10 bases fitting TRBD1. The CDR3 extends over 14 amino acids. The trim removed 6 bases at V and 8 bases at J, leaving 12 bases unmatched. In germline, CDR1 is DFQATT, CDR2 SNEGSKA (reference sequence). The CDR3 loop reads CSAEVDRGREGYTF. The CDR3 DNA sequence: TGCAGTGCCGAAGTCGACAGGGGGCGAGAAGGCTACACCTTC.

In its sample, this clone was seen many times. The J gene is TRBJ2-5, the V gene TRBV4-1; D is possibly TRBD2 (6 bases). The CDR3 length is 15 residues. Germline V gene data show CDR1 as MGHRA and CDR2 as YSYEKL. V dropped 1 base and J dropped 5 bases, with 14 bases sitting between them. CDR3 nucleotide sequence: TGCGCCAGCAGCCAAGTGGTCGGGAGCGGGGAGACCCAGTACTTC. Encoded protein: CASSQVVGSGETQYF.

This clone was seen many times. The chain carries TRBV6-1 and TRBJ1-1, with 8 bases matching TRBD1. With V trimmed by 5 bases and J by 4 bases, 6 bases remained unmatched. Germline CDR1 MNHNS, CDR2 SASEGT. This CDR3 spans 14 amino acids. CDR3 region: CASSSQGAPTEAFF. CDR3 bases: TGTGCCAGCAGTTCCCAGGGGGCCCCCACTGAAGCTTTCTTT.

At least ten counts were recorded for this clone. The same CDR3 can be traced to other DNA sequences in this sample. The chain uses TRBV7-6 and TRBJ2-7; the match to TRBD2 covers 12 bases. Germline trimming cut 2 bases from V and 0 bases from J; bases unmatched to any gene: 11. CDR3 size: 19 residues. CDR1 and CDR2 from the germline V gene are SGHVS and FNYEAQ. CDR3 coding DNA: TGTGCCAGCAGCTTATATGCCCTCGGGACTAGCGGGTACTCCTACGAGCAGTACTTC. As protein: CASSLYALGTSGYSYEQYF.

The chain carries TRBV5-4 and TRBJ1-5; D remains unclear. The ends were cut back, 0 bases at V and 9 bases at J, with 10 bases in the middle. The CDR3 loop spans 13 amino acids. Germline CDR1 and CDR2: SGHNT and YYREEE (reference sequence). CDR3 amino acids: CASSLDVSRPQHF. CDR3 nucleotides: TGTGCCAGCAGCTTGGACGTTTCTCGGCCCCAGCATTTT.

This clone has a count of ten or more. The chain couples TRBV4-3 to TRBJ2-7; 9 bases align to TRBD1. CDR3 length equals 16 residues. The V gene's germline CDR1 is LGHNA and CDR2 YSLEER. Losses at the gene ends were 2 bases for V and 3 bases for J; bases not matched to a gene: 8. The CDR3 coding sequence is TGCGCCAGCAGCCAACACCACCGGGACAGGGTCTACGAGCAGTACTTC. Its translation: CASSQHHRDRVYEQYF.

This clone was observed many times. The chain has TRBV7-3 and TRBJ2-5; 9 bases are shared with TRBD2. Germline values: CDR1 SGHTA, CDR2 FQGTGA. The J segment lost 4 bases and the V segment lost 5 bases, leaving 11 bases of the junction unmatched. CDR3 length equals 16 residues. The CDR3 reads CASSPQAAGGRETQYF. CDR3 nucleotides: TGTGCCAGCAGCCCTCAAGCAGCGGGAGGCAGAGAGACCCAGTACTTC.

The V gene is TRBV5-1, the J gene TRBJ2-2; 10 bases map to TRBD1. The CDR3 contains 16 residues. CDR1 and CDR2 (germline): SGHRS, YFSETQ. V was clipped by 2 bases and J by 5 bases; unmatched bases: 6. This chain's CDR3 is CASSFAGTGETGELFF. The CDR3 DNA reads TGCGCCAGCAGCTTCGCCGGGACAGGGGAAACCGGGGAGCTGTTTTTT.

This clone was picked up many times. This rearrangement joins TRBV11-2 to TRBJ2-7; 8 bases align to TRBD1. The CDR3 has 13 residues. Germline V gene data show CDR1 as SGHAT and CDR2 as FQNNGV. The V and J ends lost 5 bases and 6 bases, in that order; junction bases with no gene match: 6. The CDR3 bases are TGTGCCAGCAGCCCGGACAGGGATGGCGAGCAGTACTTC. It specifies CASSPDRDGEQYF.

In this sample, this clone turned up many times. The chain uses TRBV5-6 and TRBJ1-2; the D gene is possibly TRBD1 (5 bases). V was trimmed by 4 bases and J by 8 bases, leaving 15 bases between them. The CDR3 covers 13 residues. The germline V gene encodes CDR1 SGHDT and CDR2 YYEEEE. CDR3 amino acids: CASSDFSWGGYTF. Here the CDR3 DNA reads TGTGCCAGCAGCGATTTCTCGTGGGGCGGCTACACCTTC. Filled out from reference TRBV5-6 and TRBJ1-2, the complete variable domain reads DAGVTQSPTHLIKTRGQQVTLRCSPKSGHDTVSWYQQALGQGPQFIFQYYEEEERQRGNFPDRFSGHQFPNYSSELNVNALLLGDSALYLCASSDFSWGGYTFGSGTRLTVV.

This clone was observed a handful of times. CDR3 bases: TGTGCCAGCAGCGAATCTGCGGGCACCTATTCACCCCTCCACTTT. Translated, it gives CASSESAGTYSPLHF. This rearrangement joins TRBV6-1 to TRBJ1-6, with D uncertain. The V gene lost 6 bases and the J gene lost 8 bases, with 17 bases spanning the gap. The CDR3 extends over 15 amino acids. CDR1 is MNHNS and CDR2 is SASEGT in the germline V gene.

In its sample, this clone was seen once. The chain recombines TRBV20-1 with TRBJ1-1; D is unclear. This CDR3 is 12 amino acids long. With 3 bases removed from V and 1 base from J, the gap between germline ends came to 6 bases. Germline V lookup: CDR1 DFQATT, CDR2 SNEGSKA (reference sequence). Here the CDR3 DNA reads TGCAGTGCTAGCCTTTCGAACACTGAAGCTTTCTTT. This codes for CSASLSNTEAFF.

Worth noting for this clone: The missing conserved phenylalanine or tryptophan at the end of this CDR3 makes a read error likely. The chain is built from TRBV5-1 and TRBJ1-2; no clear D gene. Between the trimmed V and J ends, which lost 1 base and 8 bases, there was a span of 12 bases. The CDR3 has 13 residues. Germline values: CDR1 SGHRS, CDR2 YFSETQ. The CDR3 DNA follows: TGCGCCAGCAGCTTGCAGGCAGATGGAGGCTACACCTCC. It yields the protein CASSLQADGGYTS.

This clone showed up just a few times. Mismatch with germline at one junction end may stem from a read error. This rearrangement joins TRBV10-2 to TRBJ2-1; D not certain. In germline, CDR1 is WSHSY, CDR2 SAAADI. The CDR3 is made up of 11 amino acids. The DNA for the CDR3 is TGTGCCAGCAGTGACTTTAATGAGCAGTTCTTC. This sequence encodes CASSDFNEQFF.

Notes on this clone: Its ends do not fully match the called genes, so a read error is possible. V is TRBV6-1 and J is TRBJ2-5; D may correspond to TRBD1 or TRBD2 (5 bases each). The CDR3 loop spans 14 amino acids. From germline, CDR1 is MNHNS and CDR2 SASEGT. The CDR3 DNA sequence: TGCGCCAGCGGATGGGCAGGGTGGAATGAGACCCAGTACTTC. As protein: CASGWAGWNETQYF.

This clone showed up many times. The gene calls are TRBV30 and TRBJ1-1; tentatively, D is TRBD1 (6 bases). Germline CDR1 is GTSNPN and CDR2 is SVGIG (reference sequence). Trimming left V 7 bases short and J 1 base short, with 10 bases between. There are 12 residues in the CDR3. CDR3 loop: CASGHQNTEAFF. The DNA for the CDR3 is TGTGCCTCGGGACACCAGAACACTGAAGCTTTCTTT.

In its sample, this clone was seen many times. This chain uses TRBV6-4 with TRBJ2-6; a possible D gene is TRBD2 (6 bases). This CDR3 has 14 amino acids. Germline V lookup: CDR1 MRHNA, CDR2 SNTAGT. The V end lost 5 bases, the J end lost 3 bases, and 8 bases lay between the germline ends. The CDR3 bases are TGTGCCAGCAGTTCGGAGGGTGGGGCCAACGTCCTGACTTTC. Translated, it gives CASSSEGGANVLTF.